Described below is a single T cell receptor beta chain sequence and its context. This sample was included in a study of blood T cell repertoires in COVID-19. V trimming: 0 bases; J trimming: 4 bases; junction bases outside the gene matches: 6. This CDR3 region has 15 residues. Germline V gives CDR1 SGHTA, CDR2 FQGNSA. TCRdb's table, derived via immunoSEQ multiplex PCR, lists solely in-frame clones and lacks some. Of about 250,000 clones listed, 85% to 95% are singletons. The chain employs TRBV7-2 and TRBJ2-7; TRBD2 matches at 7 bases. This TCR was recovered from a woman younger than 35 who had recovered from COVID-19. Sequencing was done on a sample of PBMCs or T cells enriched from blood (not recorded which). CDR3 sequence: CASSLALADLYEQYF. CDR3 sequence (DNA): TGTGCCAGCAGCTTAGCCCTAGCGGATTTATACGAGCAGTACTTC.